What follows describes a single T cell receptor beta chain. This record comes from a study of cytomegalovirus exposure and HLA in healthy donors. The V segment lost 5 bases and the J segment 0 bases; nucleotides outside the gene matches: 3. This CDR3 is built from 14 residues. Germline V gene sequence: CDR1 SGHTA, CDR2 FQGNSA. The primer mix had 60 Vbeta and 13 Jbeta primers. The table came from immunoSEQ multiplex PCR; TCRdb's copy has only in-frame clones and leaves some out. The sample has about 190,000 clones; under 80% are singletons. This clonotype was obtained from a man aged 25-45 years in good health and CMV-seropositive. The chain carries TRBV7-2 and TRBJ1-1; 7 bases map to TRBD1. Sequencing was performed on PBMCs. The CDR3 region has the DNA TGTGCCAGCAGCCATGGACAGGTGAACACTGAAGCTTTCTTT. This codes for CASSHGQVNTEAFF.